This passage covers 16 T cell receptor beta chains from one sample sequenced in a study of blood T cells in healthy people across ages. A J-beta primer mix and a sample-barcoded 5' primer were used in a second PCR of roughly 6 to 11 cycles. MiXCR, run by TCRdb on the 5' RACE reads, gives a single entry per CDR3 protein. The table shows roughly 1,000,000 distinct CDR3 sequences, with less than 25% occurring only once. These data are also associated with another study on T cells of mothers and their children.

Sequencing was performed on blood. These receptor sequences come from a girl aged 2-15 years in good health.

This clonotype was counted only a few times. The V call is TRBV20-1, the J call TRBJ2-2, with TRBD1 matching over 8 bases. The germline V gene encodes CDR1 DFQATT and CDR2 SNEGSKA (reference sequence). The CDR3 runs to 17 residues. J gave up 7 bases and V 7 bases, and 20 bases lay outside the gene matches. The chain's CDR3 is CSDPTTLDRVAIGELFF. The CDR3 nucleotides are TGCAGTGACCCGACCACTTTGGACAGGGTCGCGATCGGGGAGCTGTTTTTT.

The V and J genes are TRBV10-3 and TRBJ2-3; a weak D match, TRBD2 (5 bases). With 8 bases removed from V and 6 bases from J, the gap between germline ends came to 18 bases. Germline V lookup: CDR1 ENHRY, CDR2 SYGVKD. This CDR3 has 14 residues. In DNA form, the CDR3 reads TGTGCCATCCGCTTCGACTACGAAGCCGATACGCAGTATTTT. Amino acid sequence: CAIRFDYEADTQYF.

This clonotype occurred a few times. This rearrangement joins TRBV7-2 to TRBJ2-1; tentative D call: TRBD2 (6 bases). CDR3 length: 17 residues. V lost 2 bases and J lost 4, with 18 bases in between. Germline CDR1 and CDR2: SGHTA and FQGNSA. The CDR3 loop reads CASSLTRGDSLYNEQFF. The CDR3 DNA is TGTGCCAGCAGCTTAACGCGGGGAGACAGCCTGTACAATGAGCAGTTCTTC.

In DNA form, the CDR3 reads TGTGCCAGCAAGGGGGACTCAGGAAACACCATATATTTT. Amino acid sequence: CASKGDSGNTIYF. This chain links TRBV6-1 with TRBJ1-3; weak D call: TRBD1 (6 bases). Trimming took 7 bases from V and 4 from J, leaving 11 bases between them. Germline loops: CDR1 MNHNS, CDR2 SASEGT. CDR3 length equals 13 residues.

The CDR3 region has the DNA TGTGCCAGCAGCTTACATCACGGCGCCACCATATATTTT. Amino acid sequence: CASSLHHGATIYF. The V call is TRBV7-2, the J call TRBJ1-3, with D unclear. V lost 2 bases to trimming and J lost 9 bases, with 11 bases between them. CDR1 is SGHTA, CDR2 FQGNSA, per germline. The CDR3 contains 13 residues.

In this sample, this clonotype turned up a few times. V and J are TRBV6-2 or TRBV6-3 and TRBJ2-5; D is perhaps TRBD1 or TRBD2 (5 bases each). The CDR3 runs to 15 residues. The germline gives CDR1 MNHEY, CDR2 SVGEGT. V was clipped by 0 bases and J by 0 bases, with 8 bases between them. CDR3: CASSYSMGDQETQYF. In nucleotides, the CDR3 is TGTGCCAGCAGTTACTCGATGGGGGACCAAGAGACCCAGTACTTC.

This clonotype showed up just a few times. The chain joins TRBV7-2 to TRBJ2-5; 9 positions match TRBD1. Germline V gene sequence: CDR1 SGHTA, CDR2 FQGNSA. Trimming removed 5 bases from V and 4 bases from J; junction bases left unmatched: 8. The CDR3 is made up of 15 amino acids. The CDR3 DNA is TGTGCCAGCAGCCCTACCGGGACAGGGAGAGAGACCCAGTACTTC. Amino acid sequence: CASSPTGTGRETQYF.

Turning to this clonotype: The junction departs from germline at one end; a sequencing error may be responsible. V and J are TRBV2 and TRBJ2-5, with a weak D call TRBD2 (6 bases). Germline CDR1 and CDR2: SNHLY and FYNNEI. The CDR3 has 15 amino acids. The CDR3 reads CASSELGGVGNEHFF. DNA of the CDR3: TGTGCCAGCAGTGAGTTGGGGGGAGTCGGGAATGAGCACTTCTTC.

This clonotype was counted between two and nine times. The rearrangement links TRBV7-9 to TRBJ1-1; unclear D gene. Trimming pared 4 bases from V and 6 bases from J, leaving 12 bases between. There are 13 residues in the CDR3. Per germline, CDR1 SEHNR and CDR2 FQNEAQ (reference sequence). The CDR3 loop is CASSSTVNSEAFF. The CDR3, as DNA: TGTGCCAGCAGCTCTACGGTTAATTCTGAAGCTTTCTTT. The full variable domain, in which reference TRBV7-9 and TRBJ1-1 provide the parts outside the CDR3, is DTGVSQNPRHKITKRGQNVTFRCDPISEHNRLYWYRQTLGQGPEFLTYFQNEAQLEKSRLLSDRFSAERPKGSFSTLEIQRTEQGDSAMYLCASSSTVNSEAFFGQGTRLTVV.

This clonotype appeared a few times. In DNA form, the CDR3 reads TGTGCCAGCAGCTCAAATACCGGGACTAGGCCTTCCTACGAGCAGTACTTC. It translates to CASSSNTGTRPSYEQYF. This rearrangement joins TRBV7-9 to TRBJ2-7; 8 bases fit TRBD2. J was trimmed by 1 base and V by 4 bases; bases with no gene match: 12. This CDR3 is built from 17 residues. Germline CDR1 is SEHNR and CDR2 is FQNEAQ (reference sequence). Complete variable domain (other parts from reference TRBV7-9 and TRBJ2-7): DTGVSQNPRHKITKRGQNVTFRCDPISEHNRLYWYRQTLGQGPEFLTYFQNEAQLEKSRLLSDRFSAERPKGSFSTLEIQRTEQGDSAMYLCASSSNTGTRPSYEQYFGPGTRLTVT.

CDR3: CASSPTIGSSYNEQFF. The CDR3 nucleotides are TGTGCCAGCTCTCCCACTATCGGGAGCTCCTACAATGAGCAGTTCTTC. The chain recombines TRBV14 with TRBJ2-1; tentatively, D is TRBD2 (6 bases). CDR1 and CDR2 (germline): SGHDN, FVKESK. This CDR3 contains 16 residues. The V gene lost 8 bases and the J gene lost 0 bases, with 17 bases spanning the gap.

This clonotype came up a few times. The chain uses TRBV7-9 and TRBJ1-2; tentatively, D is TRBD1 (6 bases). CDR1 and CDR2 (germline): SEHNR, FQNEAQ (reference sequence). The V end lost 0 bases, the J end lost 2 bases, and 10 bases lay between the germline ends. The CDR3 loop spans 15 amino acids. The CDR3 protein is CASSLAGDKNYGYTF. CDR3 DNA: TGTGCCAGCAGCTTAGCCGGGGACAAGAACTATGGCTACACCTTC.

This chain connects TRBV19 to TRBJ2-1; 9 nucleotides align to TRBD2. Germline values: CDR1 LNHDA, CDR2 SQIVND (reference sequence). With 3 bases clipped from V and 4 bases from J, the junction kept 7 bases outside the gene matches. CDR3 length: 16 amino acids. CDR3 loop: CASSIAGGPLYNEQFF. The CDR3 DNA reads as TGTGCCAGTAGTATTGCGGGAGGGCCCTTGTACAATGAGCAGTTCTTC.

The V and J genes are TRBV7-8 and TRBJ2-5; TRBD2 agrees at 11 bases. Trimming took 7 bases from V and 1 from J; bases not matched to a gene: 11. Germline V gene data show CDR1 as SGHVS and CDR2 as FQNEAQ. The CDR3 covers 17 residues. This CDR3 reads CASTPHDGTSGQETQYF. As DNA, the CDR3 is TGTGCCAGCACACCTCATGACGGGACTAGCGGCCAAGAGACCCAGTACTTC.

In its sample, this clonotype was seen a few times. The chain couples TRBV11-3 to TRBJ2-5; possibly TRBD1 or TRBD2 for D (6 bases each). Trimming pared 1 base from V and 2 bases from J, leaving 11 bases between. The CDR3 spans 15 residues. CDR1 SGHNT and CDR2 YENEEA come from the germline V gene. CDR3 bases: TGTGCCAGCAGCTTAGCCCGGAGGGGGCAAGAGACCCAGTACTTC. It codes for CASSLARRGQETQYF.

There are a few counts of this clonotype. The chain carries TRBV12-3 or TRBV12-4 and TRBJ1-1, with TRBD1 matching 7 bases. V shed 7 bases, J shed 3 bases, and the junction held 2 bases outside the gene matches. The CDR3 runs to 12 residues. CDR3 coding DNA: TGTGCCAGCACAGGGGGTTACACTGAAGCTTTCTTT. It encodes CASTGGYTEAFF.